This entry features one T cell receptor beta chain sequence. The table lists this clone with a count of one. It has no known antigen specificity. Base qualities are missing; no much larger clone stands one base away. This sample is drawn from a study of blood T cell repertoires in COVID-19 (dated by TCRdb to about 2020). General notes on the study: Collaborator samples came from the United States, Italy and Spain and covered acute and convalescent phases of COVID-19. The repertoires were released in a freely available public database intended as a resource for research on the immune response to SARS-CoV-2. The samples were drawn from the first 160 participants of the ongoing ImmuneRACE study and from about 1,200 subjects provided by 6 global collaborators. The prospective study material was composed of cDNA or gDNA derived from T cells, B-cell-depleted T cells, or PBMCs. Nearly every sample came with metadata listing a de-identified subject ID, COVID-19 status, age in years and sex. Where available, HLA class I and class II types were obtained from metadata supplied by the sample provider rather than from assay-based typing. The dataset comprised deeply sampled blood TCRbeta repertoires from subjects exposed to, actively infected with, or recovered from COVID-19. Overall study outcomes, separate from this receptor: The amount of clinical and demographic metadata varied by source and participant and was provided uncurated.

Whole blood was collected in K2EDTA tubes by collaborating institutions according to the institutions' own protocols. For TCRbeta analysis, collaborators shipped samples in one of three forms: frozen whole blood, isolated PBMCs, or DNA extracted from either of those sample types. TCRbeta CDR3 regions were amplified from genomic DNA by means of the immunoSEQ Assay, a bias-controlled multiplex PCR. As for the authors' bioinformatics: Within the assay, amplification of reference gene primers was used to estimate how many nucleated cells each sample contained. To quantify the absolute abundance of each unique TCRbeta CDR3 rearrangement, sequence reads were collapsed and filtered. For each sample, productive Simpson clonality was calculated as the square root of Simpson's diversity index over productive rearrangements. TCRdb stores this immuneACCESS table with in-frame sequences only. Part of the clones is absent; in the studies checked, under half of the shortfall reflects unresolved V genes, and no reason is known for the rest. For V, J and clone size, that table is used; D and trimming come from the DNA. Within this sample are 150,000 to 200,000 clones, with approximately 91% of them counted one time only. The ten largest clonotypes hold roughly 2.3% of the sample.

The CDR3 holds 17 amino acids from the cysteine to the phenylalanine. Of all the DNA, just the CDR3 is kept, 51 bases in frame from base 1. Trimming leaves V shorter by 4 bases and J shorter by 2 bases, with the junction holding 5 bases beyond the gene matches. Sequences LGHDT (CDR1) and YNNKEL (CDR2) are obtained from the germline V gene (reference sequence). The TCR sequence derives from a man aged 18 to 35 with acute or convalescent COVID-19. The rearranged chain carries TRBV3-1 (or the pseudogene TRBV3-2) and TRBJ2-5, and TRBD2 matches 15 of the central bases. The material sequenced was peripheral blood. The sequence in DNA is TGTGCCAGCAGCCGACAGGGACTAGCGGGGGGACAAGAGACCCAGTACTTC. Protein translation: CASSRQGLAGGQETQYF.